This paragraph covers one T cell receptor (beta chain) sequence. The CDR3 covers 12 residues. V gave up 5 bases and J gave up 3 bases, with 8 bases separating them. The germline V gene encodes CDR1 MNHNS and CDR2 SASEGT. This table comes from immunoSEQ multiplex PCR, and its TCRdb copy is limited to in-frame clones, with some not included. The sample holds under 2,500,000 clones, nearly 97% seen once. The sample belongs to a study of shared clonotypes between healthy human individuals. At the level of the study: Three CD4 naive, three CD4 memory, two CD8 naive and one CD8 memory plate were used per donor.

Sequenced: naive CD4+ T cells sorted from blood. Subset defined: CD45RA+ positively selected. The sequence was obtained from a man aged 18 to 29 in good health. V usage is TRBV6-1 and J usage is TRBJ2-7, with no clear D. This CDR3 reads CASSRQNYEQYF. The DNA for the CDR3 is TGTGCCAGCAGTAGGCAGAACTACGAGCAGTACTTC.